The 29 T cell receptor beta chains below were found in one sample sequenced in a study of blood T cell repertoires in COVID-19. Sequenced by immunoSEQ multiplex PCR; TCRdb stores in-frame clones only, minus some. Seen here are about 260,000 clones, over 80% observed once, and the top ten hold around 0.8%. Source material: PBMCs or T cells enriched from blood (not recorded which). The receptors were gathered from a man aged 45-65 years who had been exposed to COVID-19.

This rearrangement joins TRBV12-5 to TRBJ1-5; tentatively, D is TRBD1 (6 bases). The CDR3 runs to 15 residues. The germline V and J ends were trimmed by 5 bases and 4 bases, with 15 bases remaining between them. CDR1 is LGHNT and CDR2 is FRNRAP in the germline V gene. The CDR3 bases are TGTGCTAGTGGTCCGGTTACAGGGACGAATCAGCCCCAGCATTTT. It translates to CASGPVTGTNQPQHF.

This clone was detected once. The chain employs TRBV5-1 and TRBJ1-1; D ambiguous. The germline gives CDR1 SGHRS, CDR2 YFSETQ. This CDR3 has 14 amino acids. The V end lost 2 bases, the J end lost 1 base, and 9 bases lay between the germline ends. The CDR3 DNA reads TGCGCCAGCAGCTTTTTAGGGAGGAACACTGAAGCTTTCTTT. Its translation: CASSFLGRNTEAFF.

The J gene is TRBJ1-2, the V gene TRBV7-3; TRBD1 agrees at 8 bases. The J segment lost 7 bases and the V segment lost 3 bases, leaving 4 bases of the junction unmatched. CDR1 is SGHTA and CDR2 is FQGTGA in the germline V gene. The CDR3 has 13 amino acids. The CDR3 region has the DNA TGTGCCAGCAGCTTGATCAGGGGGCTTGGCTACACCTTC. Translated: CASSLIRGLGYTF.

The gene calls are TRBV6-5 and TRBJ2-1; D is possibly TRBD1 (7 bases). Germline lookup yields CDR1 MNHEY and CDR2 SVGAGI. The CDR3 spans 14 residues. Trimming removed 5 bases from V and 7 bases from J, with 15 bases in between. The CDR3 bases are TGTGCCAGCAGTCGGGACAGACTAGTAAATGAGCAGTTCTTC. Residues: CASSRDRLVNEQFF.

The CDR3 nucleotides are TGTGCCAGTCATCCGGGACAGGGGGGATCACCCCTCCACTTT. It codes for CASHPGQGGSPLHF. This chain uses TRBV18 with TRBJ1-6; TRBD1 aligns across 11 bases. The CDR3 sequence is 14 residues long. CDR1 is KGHSH, CDR2 LQKENI, per germline. J was trimmed by 10 bases and V by 9 bases; bases with no gene match: 8.

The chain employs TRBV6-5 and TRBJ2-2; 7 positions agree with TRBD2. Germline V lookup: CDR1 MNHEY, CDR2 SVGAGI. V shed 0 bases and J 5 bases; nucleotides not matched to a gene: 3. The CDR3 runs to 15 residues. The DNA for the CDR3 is TGTGCCAGCAGTTACTCGGGAGGGAGGACCGGGGAGCTGTTTTTT. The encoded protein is CASSYSGGRTGELFF.

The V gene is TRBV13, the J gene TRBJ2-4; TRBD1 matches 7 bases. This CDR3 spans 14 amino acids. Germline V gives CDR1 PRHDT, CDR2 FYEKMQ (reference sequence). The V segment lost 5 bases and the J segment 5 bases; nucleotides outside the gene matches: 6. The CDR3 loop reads CASSPHRGENIQYF. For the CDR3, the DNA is TGTGCCAGCAGCCCCCACAGGGGAGAAAACATTCAGTACTTC.

The CDR3 coding sequence is TGCGCCAGCAGCCAAGGACCACAGGGGGACCTGCAGTTCTTC. Translation: CASSQGPQGDLQFF. The chain carries TRBV4-1 and TRBJ2-1, with 8 positions matching TRBD1. Germline loops: CDR1 MGHRA, CDR2 YSYEKL. Unmatched junction bases numbered 8, after V lost 1 base and J lost 12 bases. The CDR3 has 14 residues.

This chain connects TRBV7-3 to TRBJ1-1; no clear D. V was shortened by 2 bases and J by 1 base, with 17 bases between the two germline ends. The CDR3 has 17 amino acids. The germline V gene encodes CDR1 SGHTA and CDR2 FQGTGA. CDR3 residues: CASSLGFFGRSNTEAFF. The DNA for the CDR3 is TGTGCCAGCAGCTTAGGTTTTTTCGGCAGGTCGAACACTGAAGCTTTCTTT.

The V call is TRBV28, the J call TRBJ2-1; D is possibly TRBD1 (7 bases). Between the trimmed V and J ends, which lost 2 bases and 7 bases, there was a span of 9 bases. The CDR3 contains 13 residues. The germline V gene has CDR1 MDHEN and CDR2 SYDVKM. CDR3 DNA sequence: TGTGCCAGCAGTTTACCAGGGGGGAATGAGCAGTTCTTC. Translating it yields CASSLPGGNEQFF. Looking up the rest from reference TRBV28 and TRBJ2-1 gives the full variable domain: DVKVTQSSRYLVKRTGEKVFLECVQDMDHENMFWYRQDPGLGLRLIYFSYDVKMKEKGDIPEGYSVSREKKERFSLILESASTNQTSMYLCASSLPGGNEQFFGPGTRLTVL.

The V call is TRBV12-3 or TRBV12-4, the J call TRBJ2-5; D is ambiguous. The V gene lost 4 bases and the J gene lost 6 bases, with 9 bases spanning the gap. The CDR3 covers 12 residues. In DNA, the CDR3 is TGTGCCAGCAGTTATTCCCTCCAGACCCAGTACTTC. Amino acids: CASSYSLQTQYF.

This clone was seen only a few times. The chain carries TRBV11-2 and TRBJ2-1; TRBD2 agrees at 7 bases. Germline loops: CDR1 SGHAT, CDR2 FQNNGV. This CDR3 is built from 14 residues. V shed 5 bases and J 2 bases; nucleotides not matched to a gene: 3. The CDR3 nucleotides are TGTGCCAGCAGCCCTAGCGGCCCCTACAATGAGCAGTTCTTC. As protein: CASSPSGPYNEQFF.

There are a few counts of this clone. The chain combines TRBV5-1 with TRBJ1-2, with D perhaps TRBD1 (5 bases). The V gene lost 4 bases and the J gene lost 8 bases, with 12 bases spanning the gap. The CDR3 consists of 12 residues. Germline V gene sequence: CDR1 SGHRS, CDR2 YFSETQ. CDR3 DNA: TGCGCCAGCAGCCCGCCGGGGGAGGGCTACACCTTC. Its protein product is CASSPPGEGYTF.

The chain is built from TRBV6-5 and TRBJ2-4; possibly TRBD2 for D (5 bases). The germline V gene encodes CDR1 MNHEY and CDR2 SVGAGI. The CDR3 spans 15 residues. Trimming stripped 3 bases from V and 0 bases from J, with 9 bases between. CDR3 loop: CASSYGGLAKNIQYF. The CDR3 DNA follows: TGTGCCAGCAGTTATGGAGGACTAGCCAAAAACATTCAGTACTTC.

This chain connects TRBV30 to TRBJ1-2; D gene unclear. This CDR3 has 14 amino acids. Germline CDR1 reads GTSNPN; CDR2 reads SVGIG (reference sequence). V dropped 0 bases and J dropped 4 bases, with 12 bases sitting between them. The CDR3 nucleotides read TGTGCCTGGAGTGTACTCGATGGTGCCTATGGCTACACCTTC. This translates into CAWSVLDGAYGYTF.

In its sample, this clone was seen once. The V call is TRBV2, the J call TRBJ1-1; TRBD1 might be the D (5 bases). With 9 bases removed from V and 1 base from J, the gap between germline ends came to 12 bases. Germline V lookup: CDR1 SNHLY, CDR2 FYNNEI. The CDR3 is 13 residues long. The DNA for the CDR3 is TGTGCCAGATCATTTCAGGGGAACACTGAAGCTTTCTTT. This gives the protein CARSFQGNTEAFF.

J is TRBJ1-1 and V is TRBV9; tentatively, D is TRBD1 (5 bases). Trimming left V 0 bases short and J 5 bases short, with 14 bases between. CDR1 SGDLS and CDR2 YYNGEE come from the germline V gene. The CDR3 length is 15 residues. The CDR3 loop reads CASSVANRPWTEAFF. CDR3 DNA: TGTGCCAGCAGCGTAGCTAACAGGCCGTGGACTGAAGCTTTCTTT.

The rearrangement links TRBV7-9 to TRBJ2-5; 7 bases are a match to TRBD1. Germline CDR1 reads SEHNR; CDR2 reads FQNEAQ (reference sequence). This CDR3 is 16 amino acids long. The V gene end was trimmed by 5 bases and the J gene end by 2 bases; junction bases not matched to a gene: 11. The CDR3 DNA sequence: TGTGCCAGCAGCCCCGGAGATAGGGACAGACAAGAGACCCAGTACTTC. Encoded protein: CASSPGDRDRQETQYF.

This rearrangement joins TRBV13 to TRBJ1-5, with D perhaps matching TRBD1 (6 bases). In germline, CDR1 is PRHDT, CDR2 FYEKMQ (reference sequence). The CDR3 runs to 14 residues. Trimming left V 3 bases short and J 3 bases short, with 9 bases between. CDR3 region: CASSFTGSNQPQHF. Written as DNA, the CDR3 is TGTGCCAGCAGCTTTACAGGGTCCAATCAGCCCCAGCATTTT.

The CDR3 region is CASSLIAGDYYEQYF. CDR3 DNA: TGTGCCAGCAGCTTAATAGCAGGGGATTACTACGAGCAGTACTTC. The chain links TRBV7-3 to TRBJ2-7; maybe TRBD1 (6 bases). CDR3 length: 15 residues. Germline V gives CDR1 SGHTA, CDR2 FQGTGA. Trimming shortened V by 1 base and J by 3 bases, and 13 bases separated the two germline ends.

The CDR3 region is CASSQGYGTQYF. CDR3 DNA: TGTGCCAGCAGCCAAGGATACGGGACCCAGTACTTC. The rearrangement links TRBV3-1 (or the pseudogene TRBV3-2) to TRBJ2-5; unclear D gene. V was pared by 1 base and J by 7 bases, with 7 bases between. Germline V lookup: CDR1 LGHDT, CDR2 YNNKEL (reference sequence). The CDR3 is 12 residues long.

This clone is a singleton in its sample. This chain's CDR3 is CSASRTGEAFF. CDR3 in DNA: TGCAGTGCGTCCCGGACAGGGGAAGCTTTCTTT. The J gene is TRBJ1-1, the V gene TRBV20-1; 8 bases line up with TRBD1. Germline lookup yields CDR1 DFQATT and CDR2 SNEGSKA (reference sequence). V trimming: 6 bases; J trimming: 8 bases; junction bases outside the gene matches: 5. The CDR3 length is 11 residues.

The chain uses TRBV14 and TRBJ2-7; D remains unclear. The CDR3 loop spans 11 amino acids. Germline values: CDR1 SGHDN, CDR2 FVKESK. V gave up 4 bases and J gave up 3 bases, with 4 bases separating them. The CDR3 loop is CASSLNYEQYF. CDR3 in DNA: TGTGCCAGCAGCCTTAACTACGAGCAGTACTTC.

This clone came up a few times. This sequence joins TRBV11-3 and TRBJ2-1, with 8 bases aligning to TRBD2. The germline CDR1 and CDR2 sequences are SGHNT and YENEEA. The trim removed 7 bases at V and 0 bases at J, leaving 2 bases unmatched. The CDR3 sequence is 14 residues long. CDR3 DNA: TGTGCCAGCACCCGGGAGGGCTCCTACAATGAGCAGTTCTTC. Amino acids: CASTREGSYNEQFF.

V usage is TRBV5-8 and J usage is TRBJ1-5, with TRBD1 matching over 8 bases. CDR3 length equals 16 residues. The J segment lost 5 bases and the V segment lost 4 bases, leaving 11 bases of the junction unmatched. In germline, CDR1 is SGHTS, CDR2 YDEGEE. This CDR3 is CASSPSRDRLYQPQHF. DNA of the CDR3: TGTGCCAGCAGCCCGTCCCGGGACAGGCTCTATCAGCCCCAGCATTTT.

As DNA, the CDR3 is TGTGCCAGCAGCCAAGTACAGGGTTTCAAGACCTACGAGCAGTACTTC. Residues: CASSQVQGFKTYEQYF. The chain couples TRBV3-1 (or the pseudogene TRBV3-2) to TRBJ2-7, with D tentatively TRBD1 (6 bases). Germline CDR1 reads LGHDT; CDR2 reads YNNKEL (reference sequence). Trimming removed 1 base at V and 2 bases at J, with 15 bases between. CDR3 length equals 16 residues.

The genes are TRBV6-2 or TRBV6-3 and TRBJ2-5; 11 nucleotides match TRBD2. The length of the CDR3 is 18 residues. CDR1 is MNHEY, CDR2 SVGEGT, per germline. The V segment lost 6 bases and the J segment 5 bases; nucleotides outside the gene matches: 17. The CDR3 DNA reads TGTGCCAGCAGCCACCGGGTAGCGGGGGGGCGGGATCCGGAGACCCAGTACTTC. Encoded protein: CASSHRVAGGRDPETQYF.

CDR3 sequence reads: CASSPRAGAGDTQYF. The CDR3 DNA reads TGCGCCAGCAGCCCGCGAGCGGGGGCCGGGGATACGCAGTATTTT. This sequence joins TRBV4-1 and TRBJ2-3; TRBD2 aligns across 8 bases. Unmatched junction bases numbered 9, after V lost 4 bases and J lost 6 bases. This CDR3 comprises 15 residues. The V gene's germline CDR1 is MGHRA and CDR2 YSYEKL.

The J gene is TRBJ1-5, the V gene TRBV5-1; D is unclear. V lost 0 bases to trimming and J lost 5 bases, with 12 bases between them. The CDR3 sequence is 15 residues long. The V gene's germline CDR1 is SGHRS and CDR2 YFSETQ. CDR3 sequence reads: CASSLEGQEDQPQHF. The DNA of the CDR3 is TGCGCCAGCAGCTTGGAAGGTCAGGAGGATCAGCCCCAGCATTTT.